These 25 T cell receptor beta chains were all obtained from the same sample, sequenced in a study of spatial heterogeneity in lung cancer. Time point denoted: blood at routine non-recurrence follow-up after resection. TCRdb reprocessed the 5' RACE reads with MiXCR, giving one entry per CDR3 protein. The repertoire holds about 750 distinct CDR3 sequences, with roughly 73% as singletons. The sequenced sample was PBMCs, obtained at follow-up. These receptor sequences come from a female donor with early-stage non-small cell lung cancer.

This clonotype was recorded a few times. With the library built for alpha chains, this beta chain is off target and its frequency is not meaningful. The chain is built from TRBV11-2 and TRBJ2-5; D might be TRBD1 (6 bases). The V end lost 5 bases, the J end lost 1 base, and 11 bases lay between the germline ends. CDR1 and CDR2 from the germline V gene are SGHAT and FQNNGV. There are 14 residues in the CDR3. The DNA of the CDR3 is TGTGCCAGCAGCAGAACAGGGTTCCAAGAGACCCAGTACTTC. Encoded protein: CASSRTGFQETQYF.

Concerning this clonotype: Since it is a stray read in a library aimed at alpha chains, this beta chain has a size that is not meaningful. The chain carries TRBV29-1 and TRBJ2-1; 7 nucleotides match TRBD2. CDR1 is SQVTM, CDR2 ANQGSEA, per germline. This CDR3 has 12 amino acids. Unmatched junction bases numbered 2, after V lost 6 bases and J lost 3 bases. This chain's CDR3 is CSVLAVYNEQFF. For the CDR3, the DNA is TGCAGCGTGCTAGCGGTCTACAATGAGCAGTTCTTC.

This clonotype was observed a few times. A library prepared for alpha chains yielded this beta chain as an off-target read; its size is of little meaning. The rearrangement uses TRBV18 and TRBJ2-2; no reliable D call. Germline V gene lookup returns CDR1 KGHSH and CDR2 LQKENI. V was pared by 5 bases and J by 0 bases, with 16 bases between. This CDR3 has 17 amino acids. CDR3 bases: TGTGCCAGCTCAACCTTAACGAGGCTAGCGAACACCGGGGAGCTGTTTTTT. Protein: CASSTLTRLANTGELFF.

Note on this clonotype: The library was prepared for alpha chains; this beta chain is a stray read, so its frequency means little. J is TRBJ2-2 and V is TRBV24-1, with 7 positions matching TRBD1. This CDR3 spans 15 amino acids. Germline CDR1 reads KGHDR; CDR2 reads SFDVKD. The J segment lost 1 base and the V segment lost 9 bases, leaving 7 bases of the junction unmatched. The CDR3 spells CATEPGQMNTGELFF. The DNA of the CDR3 is TGTGCCACCGAGCCGGGACAGATGAACACCGGGGAGCTGTTTTTT.

About this clonotype itself: A library prepared for alpha chains yielded this beta chain as an off-target read; its size is of little meaning. The chain carries TRBV28 and TRBJ2-1, with 10 bases identical to TRBD2. This CDR3 region has 15 residues. Trimming took 6 bases from V and 7 from J; bases not matched to a gene: 9. Germline CDR1 reads MDHEN; CDR2 reads SYDVKM. CDR3 in DNA: TGTGCCAGCAGCCCAGCGGGAGGGCCGGGTAATGAGCAGTTCTTC. Translated, it gives CASSPAGGPGNEQFF.

A note on this clonotype: This beta chain came through as a stray read in a library set up for alpha chains, and its size says little. The CDR3 nucleotides are TGTGCCAGCAGTTCTGTGGCTAGCGGGACGATAGATACGCAGTATTTT. Amino acids: CASSSVASGTIDTQYF. The chain carries TRBV27 and TRBJ2-3; 9 bases are a match to TRBD2. Germline CDR1 and CDR2: MNHEY and SMNVEV (reference sequence). The CDR3 totals 16 residues. Unmatched junction bases numbered 10, after V lost 4 bases and J lost 5 bases.

Comment on this clonotype: This beta chain lies outside the target of a library built for alpha chains; its clone size means little. The chain is built from TRBV7-6 and TRBJ2-1; tentative D call: TRBD1 (5 bases). Germline V CDR1 and CDR2: SGHVS, FNYEAQ. This CDR3 is built from 12 residues. The germline V and J ends were trimmed by 5 bases and 7 bases, with 9 bases remaining between them. This chain's CDR3 is CASSPQGNEQFF. CDR3 nucleotide sequence: TGTGCCAGCAGCCCGCAGGGAAATGAGCAGTTCTTC. The whole variable domain, filled in from reference TRBV7-6 and TRBJ2-1, reads GAGVSQSPRYKVTKRGQDVALRCDPISGHVSLYWYRQALGQGPEFLTYFNYEAQQDKSGLPNDRFSAERPEGSISTLTIQRTEQRDSAMYRCASSPQGNEQFFGPGTRLTVL.

Comments on this clonotype: Little can be read into the size of this beta chain, an off-target read in a library designed for alpha chains. The rearrangement uses TRBV24-1 and TRBJ2-1, with D possibly being TRBD2 (5 bases). CDR1 and CDR2 (germline): KGHDR, SFDVKD. This CDR3 contains 15 residues. V dropped 3 bases and J dropped 4 bases, with 12 bases sitting between them. In nucleotides, the CDR3 is TGTGCCACCAGTGATCAAAGCGGAATATACAATGAGCAGTTCTTC. As protein: CATSDQSGIYNEQFF.

This clonotype has only a few counts. This beta chain slipped into a library made for alpha chains as a stray read, so its size is not meaningful. The V gene is TRBV9, the J gene TRBJ1-3; D is undetermined. CDR1 SGDLS and CDR2 YYNGEE come from the germline V gene. V was cut by 0 bases and J by 0 bases, with 13 bases left in between. CDR3 size: 17 residues. CDR3 bases: TGTGCCAGCAGCGTAGATGGTGGGTTGGACTCTGGAAACACCATATATTTT. It is translated as CASSVDGGLDSGNTIYF. Drawing the rest from reference TRBV9 and TRBJ1-3, the complete variable domain is DSGVTQTPKHLITATGQRVTLRCSPRSGDLSVYWYQQSLDQGLQFLIQYYNGEERAKGNILERFSAQQFPDLHSELNLSSLELGDSALYFCASSVDGGLDSGNTIYFGEGSWLTVV.

Comment on this clonotype: This beta chain is off target for a library built for alpha chains, so its abundance means little. In nucleotides, the CDR3 is TGTGCCAGCTCACCACTGGCTGGGGCGGCCGATGAAAAACTGTTTTTT. Protein: CASSPLAGAADEKLFF. The chain carries TRBV18 and TRBJ1-4; a weak D match, TRBD1 (5 bases). Trimming removed 1 base from V and 6 bases from J, with 15 bases in between. Looked up from germline, CDR1 is KGHSH and CDR2 is LQKENI. This CDR3 is built from 16 residues.

On this clonotype itself: Because this beta chain is a stray read in a library intended to capture alpha chains, its abundance should not be given much weight. This chain connects TRBV6-2 or TRBV6-3 to TRBJ2-1; D is possibly TRBD2 (5 bases). The V gene's germline CDR1 is MNHEY and CDR2 SVGEGT. The germline V and J ends were trimmed by 0 bases and 5 bases, with 11 bases remaining between them. The length of the CDR3 is 15 residues. Written as DNA, the CDR3 is TGTGCCAGCAGTTACTCGGGAGTTCCCGACAATGAGCAGTTCTTC. The encoded protein is CASSYSGVPDNEQFF.

Comment on this clonotype: This beta chain is an unintended read in a library built for alpha chains; its size means little. The CDR3 nucleotides read TGTGCCAGCAGCTTAGAACCCGTCGGAAACACCATATATTTT. Protein: CASSLEPVGNTIYF. The chain links TRBV7-6 to TRBJ1-3; D uncertain. Germline CDR1 and CDR2: SGHVS and FNYEAQ. The CDR3 runs 14 residues. Trimming pared 1 base from V and 4 bases from J, leaving 8 bases between.

As concerns this clonotype: The library was built for alpha chains, so this beta chain is an off-target read and its size means little. The chain joins TRBV2 to TRBJ1-6; D gene unclear. CDR3 length equals 15 residues. Trimming left V 6 bases short and J 10 bases short, with 19 bases between. Germline loops: CDR1 SNHLY, CDR2 FYNNEI. CDR3 amino acids: CASRIQLSGSSPLHF. The CDR3 DNA reads as TGTGCCAGCAGGATCCAGTTATCTGGATCCTCACCCCTCCACTTT.

With regard to this clonotype: Because this beta chain is a stray read in a library intended to capture alpha chains, its abundance should not be given much weight. This sequence joins TRBV4-3 and TRBJ2-4, with D possibly being TRBD2 (5 bases). The CDR3 runs 17 residues. Germline assignment: CDR1 LGHNA and CDR2 YSLEER. Between the trimmed V and J ends, which lost 0 bases and 0 bases, there was a span of 12 bases. CDR3 nucleotides: TGCGCCAGCAGCCAAGACTGGGGAGTTATAGCCAAAAACATTCAGTACTTC. Its protein product is CASSQDWGVIAKNIQYF.

In its sample, this clonotype was seen once. This beta chain is a stray sequence in a library constructed for alpha chains; its clone size is not meaningful. This chain connects TRBV29-1 to TRBJ2-7, with 8 bases fitting TRBD1. This CDR3 comprises 14 residues. Germline CDR1 is SQVTM and CDR2 is ANQGSEA. V lost 5 bases to trimming and J lost 6 bases; unmatched junction nucleotides: 12. CDR3 sequence (DNA): TGCAGCGTTTGCCAGACAGGGGTGCGTCTCGAGCAGTACTTC. Translated, it gives CSVCQTGVRLEQYF.

A remark on this clonotype: This beta chain appears as a stray read in a library generated for alpha chains; its size is not informative. The CDR3 nucleotides are TGTGCCAGCAAGACCATCCGAGACAACTCCTACAATGAGCAGTTCTTC. It is translated as CASKTIRDNSYNEQFF. The J gene is TRBJ2-1, the V gene TRBV27; D unresolved. The CDR3 length is 16 residues. The V gene lost 7 bases and the J gene lost 0 bases, with 16 bases spanning the gap. Germline CDR1 is MNHEY and CDR2 is SMNVEV (reference sequence).

On this clonotype itself: Being off target in a library aimed at alpha chains, this beta chain has a size of little meaning. The V and J genes are TRBV20-1 and TRBJ2-1; D could derive from TRBD1 or TRBD2 (5 bases each). The germline V and J ends were trimmed by 0 bases and 8 bases, with 11 bases remaining between them. This CDR3 comprises 13 residues. Germline CDR1 reads DFQATT; CDR2 reads SNEGSKA (reference sequence). The CDR3 loop reads CSAREGTYDEQFF. The DNA for the CDR3 is TGCAGTGCTAGAGAGGGGACGTACGATGAGCAGTTCTTC.

Remarks on this clonotype: This beta chain turned up in a library designed for alpha chains; as an off-target read, its abundance says little. The rearrangement links TRBV7-3 to TRBJ2-1; 10 bases fit TRBD2. CDR1 and CDR2 (germline): SGHTA, FQGTGA. The CDR3 totals 15 residues. Trimming cost V 5 bases and J 3 bases; bases outside gene matches: 4. CDR3 region: CASSPLAGIYNEQFF. CDR3 nucleotide sequence: TGTGCCAGCAGCCCACTAGCGGGGATCTACAATGAGCAGTTCTTC.

This clonotype was picked up one time. This beta chain turned up in a library designed for alpha chains; as an off-target read, its abundance says little. The chain has TRBV11-2 and TRBJ2-3; 11 bases are a match to TRBD2. Germline V gene sequence: CDR1 SGHAT, CDR2 FQNNGV. J was trimmed by 13 bases and V by 1 base; bases with no gene match: 10. The CDR3 is made up of 15 amino acids. CDR3 nucleotides: TGTGCCAGCAGCTTAGGTCTAGCGGGAGGTGGATACAAGTATTTT. Translation: CASSLGLAGGGYKYF.

In regard to this clonotype: As an off-target read in a library built for alpha chains, this beta chain has a frequency of little significance. CDR3 nucleotide sequence: TGCAGTGCTAGAAAGGGCGGGAGGACCAATGAGCAGTTCTTC. Translating gives CSARKGGRTNEQFF. This chain connects TRBV20-1 to TRBJ2-1, with 8 bases identical to TRBD2. The CDR3 extends over 14 amino acids. V lost 2 bases, J lost 6 bases, and 6 bases stayed unmatched. Looked up from germline, CDR1 is DFQATT and CDR2 is SNEGSKA (reference sequence).

Of note for this clonotype: The size of this beta chain means little, since it is a stray read in a library made for alpha chains. The V gene is TRBV20-1, the J gene TRBJ2-2; the D is unclear. The V end lost 1 base, the J end lost 1 base, and 10 bases lay between the germline ends. Germline V gene sequence: CDR1 DFQATT, CDR2 SNEGSKA (reference sequence). The CDR3 is 15 residues long. CDR3 sequence (DNA): TGCAGTGCTAGAGTCTTGAGCCAGAACACCGGGGAGCTGTTTTTT. Translating gives CSARVLSQNTGELFF.

Points on this clonotype: This beta chain came through as a stray read in a library set up for alpha chains, and its size says little. This chain uses TRBV11-2 with TRBJ2-5; D gene uncertain. CDR3 length: 11 amino acids. Germline V gene lookup returns CDR1 SGHAT and CDR2 FQNNGV. The V end lost 3 bases, the J end lost 5 bases, and 4 bases lay between the germline ends. The CDR3 reads CASSLGETQYF. CDR3 nucleotide sequence: TGTGCCAGCAGCTTGGGGGAGACCCAGTACTTC. Full variable domain (missing parts from reference TRBV11-2 and TRBJ2-5): EAGVAQSPRYKIIEKRQSVAFWCNPISGHATLYWYQQILGQGPKLLIQFQNNGVVDDSQLPKDRFSAERLKGVDSTLKIQPAKLEDSAVYLCASSLGETQYFGPGTRLLVL.

In this sample, this clonotype turned up a few times. This beta chain is off target for a library built for alpha chains, so its abundance means little. The rearrangement links TRBV2 to TRBJ2-3, with 7 bases identical to TRBD2. V trimming: 4 bases; J trimming: 4 bases; junction bases outside the gene matches: 11. Germline CDR1 SNHLY, CDR2 FYNNEI. The CDR3 loop spans 16 amino acids. The CDR3 nucleotides read TGTGCCAGCAGTGGCTCCTGGCGGGAGCTGGCAGATACGCAGTATTTT. The encoded protein is CASSGSWRELADTQYF. Supplemented by reference TRBV2 and TRBJ2-3, the full variable domain reads EPEVTQTPSHQVTQMGQEVILRCVPISNHLYFYWYRQILGQKVEFLVSFYNNEISEKSEIFDDQFSVERPDGSNFTLKIRSTKLEDSAMYFCASSGSWRELADTQYFGPGTRLTVL.

In regard to this clonotype: A library made for alpha chains picked up this beta chain off target, so its size means little. The rearrangement uses TRBV6-5 and TRBJ1-4; D remains ambiguous. Trimming left V 6 bases short and J 0 bases short, with 5 bases between. The V gene's germline CDR1 is MNHEY and CDR2 SVGAGI. This CDR3 region has 13 residues. CDR3 sequence reads: CASRGATNEKLFF. For the CDR3, the DNA is TGTGCCAGCAGGGGTGCAACTAATGAAAAACTGTTTTTT.

This clonotype showed up just a few times. This beta chain is off target for a library built for alpha chains, so its abundance means little. CDR3 nucleotide sequence: TGTGCCACCTCCCGCGGGAGGGCCGCCAATGAGCAGTTCTTC. Translated: CATSRGRAANEQFF. The chain carries TRBV24-1 and TRBJ2-1, with TRBD2 identical over 9 bases. The CDR3 length is 14 residues. Germline assignment: CDR1 KGHDR and CDR2 SFDVKD. V shed 9 bases, J shed 6 bases, and the junction held 8 bases outside the gene matches.